This is a list of T cell receptor beta chains from one sample in a study of T cell repertoires in cytomegalovirus infection. TCRdb recomputed calls from the reads with MiXCR, one row per CDR3 protein. The sample has 310,000 or so distinct CDR3 sequences; roughly 17% are singletons. Sequenced input: PBMCs. The receptors shown here come from a human donor in good health (CMV status not recorded). Some clones in this sample may be carry-over from other donors' samples. CDR3s include the opening cysteine and the closing phenylalanine or tryptophan. Fields, in order: clone size, V gene, J gene, D gene, CDR3 DNA, CDR3 protein. D genes are given only for firm matches. Clone size is shown for a subset of rows, as once, few, many or a class of expanded clone.

clone_size: many; v_call: TRBV6-6; j_call: TRBJ1-5; d_call: NA; cdr3_nt: TGTGCCAGCAGTTACCGGGGAGGGGGCAATCAGCCCCAGCATTTT; cdr3_aa: CASSYRGGGNQPQHF
clone_size: few; v_call: TRBV27; j_call: TRBJ2-7; d_call: NA; cdr3_nt: TGTGCCAGCAGCTTCCTCCGGGGCGAGCAGTACTTC; cdr3_aa: CASSFLRGEQYF
clone_size: many; v_call: TRBV7-8; j_call: TRBJ2-1; d_call: TRBD2; cdr3_nt: TGTGCCAGCAGCGAAGACCGACTAGCGCAAGCCTACAATGAGCAGTTCTTC; cdr3_aa: CASSEDRLAQAYNEQFF
clone_size: NA; v_call: TRBV6-6; j_call: TRBJ2-1; d_call: TRBD1; cdr3_nt: TGTGCCAGCAACCAAGGGGGGACAGGGTACGACAATGAGCAGTTCTTC; cdr3_aa: CASNQGGTGYDNEQFF
clone_size: NA; v_call: TRBV28; j_call: TRBJ1-1; d_call: NA; cdr3_nt: TGTGCCAGCAGTCCTCGGGCTTTCGAAGCTTTCTTT; cdr3_aa: CASSPRAFEAFF
clone_size: few; v_call: TRBV28; j_call: TRBJ2-1; d_call: NA; cdr3_nt: TGTGCCAGCAGTTTAGGGGCAGGATGGGGGGACCTCTACAATGAGCAGTTCTTC; cdr3_aa: CASSLGAGWGDLYNEQFF
clone_size: many; v_call: TRBV6-2/TRBV6-3; j_call: TRBJ1-5; d_call: NA; cdr3_nt: TGTGCCAGCACCAACAGGGAGGTCAATCAGCCCCAGCATTTT; cdr3_aa: CASTNREVNQPQHF
clone_size: many; v_call: TRBV7-2; j_call: TRBJ2-3; d_call: NA; cdr3_nt: TGTGCCAGCAGCTTAAGGGGGGGCTATACCCAAGATACGCAGTATTTT; cdr3_aa: CASSLRGGYTQDTQYF
clone_size: NA; v_call: TRBV27; j_call: TRBJ1-2; d_call: NA; cdr3_nt: TGTGCCAGCAGCACCAGGGGCACGGATGGCTACACCTTC; cdr3_aa: CASSTRGTDGYTF
clone_size: few; v_call: TRBV3-1; j_call: TRBJ1-5; d_call: NA; cdr3_nt: TGTGCCAGCAGCCAAGGTCAGGGGCAGCCCCAGCATTTT; cdr3_aa: CASSQGQGQPQHF
clone_size: few; v_call: TRBV11-2; j_call: TRBJ2-3; d_call: NA; cdr3_nt: TGTGCCAGCAGCTCCCGACAGTTTATGGATACGCAGTATTTT; cdr3_aa: CASSSRQFMDTQYF
clone_size: NA; v_call: TRBV28; j_call: TRBJ2-6; d_call: TRBD1; cdr3_nt: TGTGCCAGCAGAGGGACAGGCCTTGGGGCCAACGTCCTGACTTTC; cdr3_aa: CASRGTGLGANVLTF
clone_size: NA; v_call: TRBV12-3/TRBV12-4; j_call: TRBJ1-3; d_call: NA; cdr3_nt: TGTGCCAGCAGCCCGGACTTGCCACCTGGAAACACCATATATTTT; cdr3_aa: CASSPDLPPGNTIYF
clone_size: NA; v_call: TRBV6-2/TRBV6-3; j_call: TRBJ2-3; d_call: NA; cdr3_nt: TGTGCCAGCAGTCCGGCGGGGCAGAGCCAGATCCAGTATTTT; cdr3_aa: CASSPAGQSQIQYF
clone_size: NA; v_call: TRBV20-1; j_call: TRBJ2-3; d_call: NA; cdr3_nt: TGCAGTGCCGGGAATAGTCTCACAGATACGCAGTATTTT; cdr3_aa: CSAGNSLTDTQYF
clone_size: NA; v_call: TRBV29-1; j_call: TRBJ1-1; d_call: NA; cdr3_nt: TGCAGCGTGACACCCCAGTTGGACACTGAAGCTTTCTTT; cdr3_aa: CSVTPQLDTEAFF
clone_size: NA; v_call: TRBV12-3/TRBV12-4; j_call: TRBJ1-4; d_call: NA; cdr3_nt: TGTGCCAGCAGTTCGCTGGGGAGGGGTGAAAAACTGTTTTTT; cdr3_aa: CASSSLGRGEKLFF
clone_size: many; v_call: TRBV7-2; j_call: TRBJ1-3; d_call: NA; cdr3_nt: TGTGCCAGCTGCCTTGGACCGGGAAACACCATATATTTT; cdr3_aa: CASCLGPGNTIYF
clone_size: NA; v_call: TRBV28; j_call: TRBJ1-5; d_call: NA; cdr3_nt: TGTGCCAGCAGACGGGGAGGCGGCAATCAGCCCCAGCATTTT; cdr3_aa: CASRRGGGNQPQHF
clone_size: many; v_call: TRBV7-3; j_call: TRBJ1-1; d_call: NA; cdr3_nt: TGTGCCACCACCAGCCCCGCGGGAACGAACACTGAAGCTTTCTTT; cdr3_aa: CATTSPAGTNTEAFF
clone_size: NA; v_call: TRBV9; j_call: TRBJ1-2; d_call: NA; cdr3_nt: TGTGCCAGCAGCCCCGGGACCTCCCGGGGCTACACCTTC; cdr3_aa: CASSPGTSRGYTF
clone_size: NA; v_call: TRBV7-4; j_call: TRBJ2-7; d_call: NA; cdr3_nt: TGTGCCAGCAGCTCCACCGGGTCAGATGACGAGCAGTACTTC; cdr3_aa: CASSSTGSDDEQYF
clone_size: NA; v_call: TRBV10-3; j_call: TRBJ1-3; d_call: NA; cdr3_nt: TGTGCCATCAGTGAGTCGGGTACAGTTCTTTTCTCTGGAAACACCATATATTTT; cdr3_aa: CAISESGTVLFSGNTIYF
clone_size: NA; v_call: TRBV28; j_call: TRBJ1-6; d_call: NA; cdr3_nt: TGTGCCAGCAGTTTTTTCCTACGAGATTCACCCCTCCACTTT; cdr3_aa: CASSFFLRDSPLHF
clone_size: NA; v_call: TRBV29-1; j_call: TRBJ2-2; d_call: TRBD2; cdr3_nt: TGCAGCGGACGAACAGGGTCTAGCGGGCTGCTGTTTTTT; cdr3_aa: CSGRTGSSGLLFF
clone_size: NA; v_call: TRBV5-4; j_call: TRBJ2-7; d_call: TRBD1; cdr3_nt: TGTGCCAGCAGCCATAGGGGACAGGGCTACGAGCAGTACTTC; cdr3_aa: CASSHRGQGYEQYF
clone_size: few; v_call: TRBV28; j_call: TRBJ1-2; d_call: NA; cdr3_nt: TGCGTCACCCGACAGAACTATGGCTACACCTTC; cdr3_aa: CVTRQNYGYTF
clone_size: many; v_call: TRBV7-2; j_call: TRBJ1-5; d_call: TRBD1; cdr3_nt: TGTGCCAGCAGCTCCGAGGGACAGGTAGGGAGGAATCAGCCCCAGCATTTT; cdr3_aa: CASSSEGQVGRNQPQHF
clone_size: NA; v_call: TRBV5-1; j_call: TRBJ2-1; d_call: NA; cdr3_nt: TGCGCCAGCACGCGGCCGGGCGGGGAGAATGAGCAGTTCTTC; cdr3_aa: CASTRPGGENEQFF
clone_size: NA; v_call: TRBV2; j_call: TRBJ2-2; d_call: NA; cdr3_nt: TGTGCCAGCGGGGAGGTCAACACCGGGGAGCTGTTTTTT; cdr3_aa: CASGEVNTGELFF
clone_size: NA; v_call: TRBV20-1; j_call: TRBJ2-7; d_call: TRBD2; cdr3_nt: TGCAGTGTGCGGTTCTGGGGGGGAAAGGACGAGCAGTACTTC; cdr3_aa: CSVRFWGGKDEQYF
clone_size: few; v_call: TRBV28; j_call: TRBJ1-5; d_call: NA; cdr3_nt: TGTGCCAGCAGTTTAACTCGGGGGTTCAGTCAGCCCCAGCATTTT; cdr3_aa: CASSLTRGFSQPQHF
clone_size: few; v_call: TRBV6-1; j_call: TRBJ1-4; d_call: NA; cdr3_nt: TGTGCCAGCAGCTACATAGGAGGGACTAATGAAAAACTGTTTTTT; cdr3_aa: CASSYIGGTNEKLFF
clone_size: many; v_call: TRBV7-2; j_call: TRBJ2-7; d_call: NA; cdr3_nt: TGTGCCAGCAGCTTCGGGACCACAGAGCAGTACTTC; cdr3_aa: CASSFGTTEQYF
clone_size: NA; v_call: TRBV5-1; j_call: TRBJ2-1; d_call: NA; cdr3_nt: TGCGCCAGCAGCTTGGGCCAGGATTACAATGAGCAGTTCTTC; cdr3_aa: CASSLGQDYNEQFF
clone_size: NA; v_call: TRBV7-6; j_call: TRBJ2-1; d_call: NA; cdr3_nt: TGTGCCAGCAGCCGACTCGTGAGCTCCTACAATGAGCAGTTCTTC; cdr3_aa: CASSRLVSSYNEQFF
clone_size: NA; v_call: TRBV5-1; j_call: TRBJ2-2; d_call: NA; cdr3_nt: TGCGCCAGCAGCTCCAGGGAAGTCGCGGGCACCGGGGAGCTGTTTTTT; cdr3_aa: CASSSREVAGTGELFF
clone_size: once; v_call: TRBV6-8; j_call: TRBJ2-7; d_call: NA; cdr3_nt: TGTGCCAGCAGTATCCGGGGGGCCATCAGCTCCTACGAGCAGTACTTC; cdr3_aa: CASSIRGAISSYEQYF
clone_size: many; v_call: TRBV6-1; j_call: TRBJ2-4; d_call: TRBD1; cdr3_nt: TGTGCCAGCAGTTCTCAGGGGGCGGCCAAAAACATTCAGTACTTC; cdr3_aa: CASSSQGAAKNIQYF
clone_size: NA; v_call: TRBV20-1; j_call: TRBJ2-7; d_call: TRBD1; cdr3_nt: TGCAGTGCTGTCACGACAGGGGCAAACTACGAGCAGTACTTC; cdr3_aa: CSAVTTGANYEQYF
clone_size: NA; v_call: TRBV14; j_call: TRBJ1-6; d_call: NA; cdr3_nt: TGTGCCAGCAGCCAAGGAGGGCTCCGAACCCTCCACTTT; cdr3_aa: CASSQGGLRTLHF
clone_size: NA; v_call: TRBV28; j_call: TRBJ1-5; d_call: NA; cdr3_nt: TGTGCCAGCAGTTCGACAGCAATAAGCAATCAGCCCCAGCATTTT; cdr3_aa: CASSSTAISNQPQHF
clone_size: few; v_call: TRBV2; j_call: TRBJ1-6; d_call: TRBD1; cdr3_nt: TGTGCCAGCAGGGGGAACCCAGGGGGAGGTTCACCCCTCCACTTT; cdr3_aa: CASRGNPGGGSPLHF
clone_size: few; v_call: TRBV24-1; j_call: TRBJ2-5; d_call: NA; cdr3_nt: TGTGCCACCAGTGACCCCAGGCGGGACGGACAAGAGACCCAGTACTTC; cdr3_aa: CATSDPRRDGQETQYF
clone_size: many; v_call: TRBV7-2; j_call: TRBJ1-1; d_call: TRBD1; cdr3_nt: TGTGCCAGCAGGCCGGGACAGGGGGGCACTGAAGCTTTCTTT; cdr3_aa: CASRPGQGGTEAFF
clone_size: NA; v_call: TRBV10-3; j_call: TRBJ1-1; d_call: NA; cdr3_nt: TGTGCCATCAGTAGCCGGGGGACTAGTCTAATCGTTGGTGCTTTCTTT; cdr3_aa: CAISSRGTSLIVGAFF
clone_size: few; v_call: TRBV5-1; j_call: TRBJ2-4; d_call: NA; cdr3_nt: TGCGCCAGCAGCTTAGAAGACAGGAAAGGCATTCAGTACTTC; cdr3_aa: CASSLEDRKGIQYF
clone_size: NA; v_call: TRBV4-2; j_call: TRBJ2-7; d_call: NA; cdr3_nt: TGTGCCAGCAGCCAATTTCTTGGGGATACCTACAATGAGCAGTACTTC; cdr3_aa: CASSQFLGDTYNEQYF
clone_size: many; v_call: TRBV7-9; j_call: TRBJ1-4; d_call: NA; cdr3_nt: TGTGCCAGCAGTCAAGGGGGTTTTAATGAAAAACTGTTTTTT; cdr3_aa: CASSQGGFNEKLFF
clone_size: NA; v_call: TRBV6-6; j_call: TRBJ1-1; d_call: NA; cdr3_nt: TGTGCCAGCAGTTACCCCCCCTCAACGGAAGCTTTCTTT; cdr3_aa: CASSYPPSTEAFF
clone_size: many; v_call: TRBV7-9; j_call: TRBJ2-5; d_call: NA; cdr3_nt: TGTGCCAGCACCTTGGGGGGTCACGAGACCCAGTACTTC; cdr3_aa: CASTLGGHETQYF
clone_size: NA; v_call: TRBV27; j_call: TRBJ2-5; d_call: TRBD2; cdr3_nt: TGTGCCAGCAGTTCCGGGGGGGCCGGGGCGGAGACCCAGTACTTC; cdr3_aa: CASSSGGAGAETQYF
clone_size: few; v_call: TRBV27; j_call: TRBJ2-7; d_call: NA; cdr3_nt: TGTGCCAGCATGGTTACAGGCTACCACGGGTACGAGCAGTACTTC; cdr3_aa: CASMVTGYHGYEQYF